A single T cell receptor (beta chain) is shown here with its context. The data originate from a study of OX40 agonist ivuxolimab in advanced cancers. Background on the study: In this cohort, patients received ivuxolimab, an agonistic anti-OX40 (CD134) antibody. One patient with hepatocellular carcinoma and two with cutaneous melanoma, three in all, had partial responses.

Assay: immunoSEQ multiplex PCR; the TCRdb copy retains only in-frame clones and omits some. This table has some 48,000 clones, roughly 77% appearing once. The CDR3 covers 17 residues. V lost 0 bases and J lost 10; bases outside the gene matches: 8. Per the germline V gene, CDR1 is SGHAT and CDR2 is FQNNGV. The gene calls are TRBV11-2 and TRBJ2-1, with TRBD2 identical over 14 bases. The sequencing used CD4+ or CD8+ T cells sorted from blood, collected in a trial of the OX40 agonist ivuxolimab. The sequence was collected from an adult with an advanced solid tumor such as melanoma, head and neck, liver or kidney cancer. DNA of the CDR3: TGTGCCAGCAGCTTAGATCTCCAGGGACTAGCGGGAGTGGAGCAGTTCTTC. Amino acids: CASSLDLQGLAGVEQFF.